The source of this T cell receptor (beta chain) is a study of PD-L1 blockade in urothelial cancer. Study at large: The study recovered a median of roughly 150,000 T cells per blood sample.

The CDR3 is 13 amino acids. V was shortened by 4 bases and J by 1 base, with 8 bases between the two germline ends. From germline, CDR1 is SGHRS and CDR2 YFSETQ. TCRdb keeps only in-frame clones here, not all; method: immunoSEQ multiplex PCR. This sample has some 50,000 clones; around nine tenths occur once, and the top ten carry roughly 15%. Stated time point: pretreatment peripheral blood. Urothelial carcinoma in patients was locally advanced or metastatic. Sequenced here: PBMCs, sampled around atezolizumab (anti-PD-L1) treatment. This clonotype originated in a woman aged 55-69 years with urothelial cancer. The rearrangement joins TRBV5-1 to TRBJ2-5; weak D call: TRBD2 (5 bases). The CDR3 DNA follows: TGCGCCAGCAGCAGGGAGTTCCAAGAGACCCAGTACTTC. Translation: CASSREFQETQYF.